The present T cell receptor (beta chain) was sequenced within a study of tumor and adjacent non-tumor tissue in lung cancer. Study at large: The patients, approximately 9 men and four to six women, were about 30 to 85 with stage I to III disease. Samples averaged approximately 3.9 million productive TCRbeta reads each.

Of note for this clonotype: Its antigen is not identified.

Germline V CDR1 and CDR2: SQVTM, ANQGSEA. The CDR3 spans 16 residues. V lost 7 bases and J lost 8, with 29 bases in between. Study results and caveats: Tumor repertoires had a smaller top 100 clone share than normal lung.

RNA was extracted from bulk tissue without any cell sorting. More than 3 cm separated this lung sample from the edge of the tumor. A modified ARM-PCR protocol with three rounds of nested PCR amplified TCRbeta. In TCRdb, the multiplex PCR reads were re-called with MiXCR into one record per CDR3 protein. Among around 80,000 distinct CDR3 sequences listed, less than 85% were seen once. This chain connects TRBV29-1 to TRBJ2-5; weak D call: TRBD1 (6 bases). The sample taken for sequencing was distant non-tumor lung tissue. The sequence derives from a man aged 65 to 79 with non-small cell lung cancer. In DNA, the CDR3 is TGCAGCGCCAAGCCCCACCTCCAGACAGGTCAAGGAACCCAGTACTTC. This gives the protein CSAKPHLQTGQGTQYF.